Shown below are 5 T cell receptor beta chains from a single sample sequenced in a study of shared clonotypes between healthy human individuals. This table comes from immunoSEQ multiplex PCR, and its TCRdb copy is limited to in-frame clones, with some not included. In the table there are 2,100,000 or so clones, 90% to 96% of which are singletons. The sequenced sample was naive CD4+ T cells sorted from blood. Subset denoted: CD45RA+ positively selected. All receptors derive from a man between 18 and 29 years old in good health.

This chain links TRBV10-3 with TRBJ2-5, with TRBD2 matching over 13 bases. This CDR3 is 13 amino acids long. The V and J ends lost 10 bases and 5 bases, in that order; junction bases with no gene match: 4. Germline lookup yields CDR1 ENHRY and CDR2 SYGVKD. The CDR3: CATGTSGVETQYF. The CDR3 coding sequence is TGTGCCACTGGGACTAGCGGGGTGGAGACCCAGTACTTC.

This rearrangement joins TRBV27 to TRBJ2-2, with TRBD1 matching 10 bases. Germline CDR1 MNHEY, CDR2 SMNVEV (reference sequence). V gave up 3 bases and J gave up 7 bases; unmatched junction bases: 2. CDR3 length equals 14 residues. DNA for the CDR3: TGTGCCAGCAGTTTTAGGACAGGGGGCGGGGAGCTGTTTTTT. This codes for CASSFRTGGGELFF.

V usage is TRBV5-5 and J usage is TRBJ2-7; the D gene is possibly TRBD2 (5 bases). Trimming cost V 3 bases and J 7 bases, with 23 bases left between them. This CDR3 has 16 amino acids. In germline, CDR1 is SGHKS, CDR2 YYEKEE (reference sequence). CDR3 protein: CASSSLEVVKQLEQYF. CDR3 in DNA: TGTGCCAGCAGCTCCTTGGAGGTTGTGAAGCAGCTAGAGCAGTACTTC.

The rearrangement joins TRBV29-1 to TRBJ2-2; TRBD2 agrees at 7 bases. This CDR3 contains 13 residues. Losses at the gene ends were 7 bases for V and 2 bases for J; bases not matched to a gene: 4. The germline CDR1 and CDR2 sequences are SQVTM and ANQGSEA. The CDR3 coding sequence is TGCAGCGGGCGGGGGTTTAACACCGGGGAGCTGTTTTTT. Translated, it gives CSGRGFNTGELFF.

This chain joins TRBV7-6 and TRBJ2-6; D not resolved. V lost 1 base and J lost 2, with 9 bases in between. Germline V gene data show CDR1 as SGHVS and CDR2 as FNYEAQ. The CDR3 is made up of 16 amino acids. CDR3 amino acids: CASSLGPSPGANVLTF. The CDR3 DNA is TGTGCCAGCAGCTTAGGACCCTCTCCTGGGGCCAACGTCCTGACTTTC.